The 19 T cell receptor beta chains below all came from one sample that was sequenced in a study of blood T cells in healthy people across ages. A sample-barcoded 5' primer and a J-beta primer mix were used in a second PCR of roughly 7 to 11 cycles. Using its own MiXCR run on the 5' RACE reads, TCRdb lists one record per CDR3 protein. Here the sample spans about 780,000 distinct CDR3 sequences, roughly 46% being singletons. The source material was blood. The source is an elderly man in good health.

Details on this clonotype: The germline gene is not matched at one end of the junction; a read error may be the cause. The J gene is TRBJ2-1, the V gene TRBV7-9, with 8 bases lining up with TRBD2. Germline V CDR1 and CDR2: SEHNR, FQNEAQ (reference sequence). CDR3 size: 19 residues. The CDR3 coding sequence is TGTGCCAGCAGCTTTTCCTCTTCTAGCGGGCGATTCTCCTACATTGAGCAGTTCTTC. It codes for CASSFSSSSGRFSYIEQFF. Looking up the rest from reference TRBV7-9 and TRBJ2-1 gives the full variable domain: DTGVSQNPRHKITKRGQNVTFRCDPISEHNRLYWYRQTLGQGPEFLTYFQNEAQLEKSRLLSDRFSAERPKGSFSTLEIQRTEQGDSAMYLCASSFSSSSGRFSYIEQFFGPGTRLTVL.

The table lists this clonotype with many counts. V usage is TRBV28 and J usage is TRBJ2-7; D may be TRBD1 (5 bases). This CDR3 spans 15 amino acids. Per germline, CDR1 MDHEN and CDR2 SYDVKM. Trimming took off 3 bases at V and 5 bases at J, with 17 bases between the two ends. CDR3 amino acids: CASSLGTTVFHEQYF. As DNA, the CDR3 is TGTGCCAGCAGTTTGGGAACGACAGTGTTCCACGAGCAGTACTTC.

V gene TRBV20-1 combines with J gene TRBJ1-2; 8 bases agree with TRBD1. Per germline, CDR1 DFQATT and CDR2 SNEGSKA (reference sequence). Unmatched junction bases numbered 7, after V lost 3 bases and J lost 4 bases. CDR3 size: 14 residues. The DNA for the CDR3 is TGCAGTGCTAGTCCGCAGGGGGCCGGCTATGGCTACACCTTC. Protein product: CSASPQGAGYGYTF.

This clonotype was seen ten or more times. The chain employs TRBV14 and TRBJ1-2; TRBD1 might be the D (6 bases). The germline CDR1 and CDR2 sequences are SGHDN and FVKESK. V lost 4 bases, J lost 5 bases, and 8 bases lay in between. The CDR3 is 12 residues long. In DNA form, the CDR3 reads TGTGCCAGCAGCCCCACAGGGTATGGCTACACCTTC. Protein: CASSPTGYGYTF.

This clonotype has a count of ten or more. The V and J genes are TRBV29-1 and TRBJ2-5; 10 bases line up with TRBD2. Unmatched junction bases numbered 6, after V lost 3 bases and J lost 5 bases. CDR3 size: 14 residues. Germline V gene sequence: CDR1 SQVTM, CDR2 ANQGSEA. Here the CDR3 DNA reads TGCAGCGTTGACCTCCTAGCGGGAGATGAGACCCAGTACTTC. As protein: CSVDLLAGDETQYF.

The chain has TRBV9 and TRBJ2-1, with 7 bases matching TRBD2. CDR1 and CDR2 from the germline V gene are SGDLS and YYNGEE. This CDR3 is 15 amino acids long. Trimming removed 1 base from V and 6 bases from J; junction bases left unmatched: 7. The CDR3: CASSVLDSSGNEQFF. The CDR3 DNA reads as TGTGCCAGCAGCGTATTGGATTCTAGCGGCAATGAGCAGTTCTTC.

The chain has TRBV5-1 and TRBJ2-4, with 9 bases fitting TRBD1. Trimming cost V 2 bases and J 11 bases; bases outside gene matches: 11. In germline, CDR1 is SGHRS, CDR2 YFSETQ. This CDR3 comprises 15 residues. CDR3 DNA: TGCGCCAGCAGCTTTTCCGGGACAGGGAATGATTTTCAGTACTTC. Encoded protein: CASSFSGTGNDFQYF.

This clonotype was observed at least ten times. The gene calls are TRBV29-1 and TRBJ2-1; possibly TRBD1 for D (6 bases). The CDR3 is made up of 13 amino acids. The V gene lost 4 bases and the J gene lost 1 base, with 8 bases spanning the gap. CDR1 is SQVTM, CDR2 ANQGSEA, per germline. CDR3 residues: CSVGGGSYNEQFF. DNA for the CDR3: TGCAGCGTTGGAGGGGGATCCTACAATGAGCAGTTCTTC.

This chain links TRBV3-1 with TRBJ2-7, with D unclear. This CDR3 is built from 14 residues. The germline V and J ends were trimmed by 2 bases and 6 bases, with 14 bases remaining between them. Germline assignment: CDR1 LGHDT and CDR2 YNNKEL (reference sequence). CDR3 DNA: TGTGCCAGCAGCCAACGTCAGGCTATCGGCGAGCAGTACGTC. The encoded protein is CASSQRQAIGEQYV.

This clonotype was seen more than once but under ten times. This rearrangement joins TRBV18 to TRBJ2-7; TRBD1 matches at 7 bases. The V segment lost 0 bases and the J segment 1 base; nucleotides outside the gene matches: 6. The V gene's germline CDR1 is KGHSH and CDR2 LQKENI. The CDR3 runs 16 residues. CDR3: CASSPPTGPNSYEQYF. The DNA of the CDR3 is TGTGCCAGCTCACCACCGACAGGGCCTAATTCCTACGAGCAGTACTTC.

The chain recombines TRBV20-1 with TRBJ2-5; 7 bases are shared with TRBD1. Trimming cost V 6 bases and J 3 bases; bases outside gene matches: 10. Germline CDR1 reads DFQATT; CDR2 reads SNEGSKA (reference sequence). The CDR3 is 14 amino acids. The CDR3 is CSAAPGQLEETQYF. The CDR3 DNA follows: TGCAGTGCAGCCCCGGGACAGCTCGAAGAGACCCAGTACTTC.

This clonotype was seen a few times. This chain joins TRBV20-1 and TRBJ2-3; possible D gene TRBD2, 6 bases. This CDR3 comprises 14 residues. Trimming removed 5 bases from V and 4 bases from J, with 16 bases in between. Germline V gives CDR1 DFQATT, CDR2 SNEGSKA (reference sequence). CDR3: CSARSGRDADTQYF. The CDR3 DNA follows: TGCAGTGCTCGGAGCGGGCGGGATGCAGATACGCAGTATTTT.

The chain uses TRBV10-3 and TRBJ2-7; 12 bases line up with TRBD1. The CDR3 is 15 amino acids. V dropped 2 bases and J dropped 7; count of bases not matched to a gene: 6. Germline V gene sequence: CDR1 ENHRY, CDR2 SYGVKD. CDR3 residues: CAISERDRGLREQYF. The CDR3 DNA follows: TGTGCCATCAGTGAGAGGGACAGGGGGCTTAGGGAGCAGTACTTC.

In DNA, the CDR3 is TGTGCCAGCAGTCCCCGGGCAGGACTCAGAGCTTTCTTT. It specifies CASSPRAGLRAFF. The gene calls are TRBV7-2 and TRBJ1-1, with D uncertain. The germline V gene encodes CDR1 SGHTA and CDR2 FQGNSA. Trimming removed 6 bases from V and 10 bases from J, with 18 bases in between. There are 13 residues in the CDR3.

The rearrangement joins TRBV20-1 to TRBJ2-1; D is uncertain. The DNA end lines up better with TRBJ2-7; the J call may be wrong. The CDR3 length is 11 residues. Germline assignment: CDR1 DFQATT and CDR2 SNEGSKA (reference sequence). The DNA for the CDR3 is TGCAGTGCTAAGAAAACCTACGAGCAGTACTTC. The encoded protein is CSAKKTYEQYF.

This chain links TRBV27 with TRBJ2-5; tentative D call: TRBD1 (5 bases). Between the trimmed V and J ends, which lost 4 bases and 5 bases, there was a span of 14 bases. The CDR3 runs to 14 residues. Germline V gene lookup returns CDR1 MNHEY and CDR2 SMNVEV (reference sequence). CDR3 bases: TGTGCCAGCAGTTCCTACAGGCGGCAGGAGACCCAGTACTTC. It codes for CASSSYRRQETQYF.

This chain connects TRBV5-1 to TRBJ2-5; a possible D gene is TRBD2 (5 bases). The CDR3 loop spans 15 amino acids. The germline CDR1 and CDR2 sequences are SGHRS and YFSETQ. V lost 1 base to trimming and J lost 11 bases, with 21 bases between them. CDR3 in DNA: TGCGCCAGCAGCTTGTTTCCGGGGAGAAGGAATGAGCAGTACTTC. This codes for CASSLFPGRRNEQYF.

This sequence joins TRBV29-1 and TRBJ2-3, with D maybe TRBD1 (6 bases). The CDR3 is made up of 14 amino acids. V was pared by 4 bases and J by 0 bases, with 11 bases between. The germline V gene encodes CDR1 SQVTM and CDR2 ANQGSEA. The CDR3 reads CSVATGPSTDTQYF. For the CDR3, the DNA is TGCAGCGTTGCGACAGGACCTAGCACAGATACGCAGTATTTT.

The V and J genes are TRBV12-3 or TRBV12-4 and TRBJ2-3; perhaps TRBD1 as D (5 bases). The CDR3 runs 13 residues. Trimming took 4 bases from V and 4 from J, leaving 9 bases between them. The CDR3 loop is CASSCDRADTQYF. The CDR3 bases are TGTGCCAGCAGTTGTGACAGAGCAGATACGCAGTATTTT.